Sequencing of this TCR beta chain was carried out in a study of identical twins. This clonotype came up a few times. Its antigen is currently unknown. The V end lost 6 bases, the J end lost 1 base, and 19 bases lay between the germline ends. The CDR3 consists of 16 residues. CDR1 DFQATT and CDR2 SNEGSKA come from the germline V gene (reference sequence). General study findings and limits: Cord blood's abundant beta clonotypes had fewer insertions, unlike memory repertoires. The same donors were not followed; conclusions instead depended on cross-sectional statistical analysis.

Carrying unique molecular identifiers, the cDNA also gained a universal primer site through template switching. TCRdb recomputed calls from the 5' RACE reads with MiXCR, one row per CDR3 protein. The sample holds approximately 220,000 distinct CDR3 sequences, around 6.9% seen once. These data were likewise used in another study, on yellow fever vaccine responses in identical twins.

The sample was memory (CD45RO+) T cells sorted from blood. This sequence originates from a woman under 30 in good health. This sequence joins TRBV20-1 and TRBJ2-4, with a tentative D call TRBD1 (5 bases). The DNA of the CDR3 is TGCAGTGCCCCCTACCCCCCAGGGTTGGCCAAAAACATTCAGTACTTC. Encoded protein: CSAPYPPGLAKNIQYF.